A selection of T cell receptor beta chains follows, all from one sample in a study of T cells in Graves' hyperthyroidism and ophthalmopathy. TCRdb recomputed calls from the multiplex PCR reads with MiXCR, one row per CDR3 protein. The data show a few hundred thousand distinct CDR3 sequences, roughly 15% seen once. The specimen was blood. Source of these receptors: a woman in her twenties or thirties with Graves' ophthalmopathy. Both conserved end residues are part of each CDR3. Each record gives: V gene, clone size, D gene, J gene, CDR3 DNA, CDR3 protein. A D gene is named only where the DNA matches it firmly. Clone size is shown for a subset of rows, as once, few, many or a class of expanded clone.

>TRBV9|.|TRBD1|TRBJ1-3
TGTGCCAGCAGCGGCGGACAGGGACAGAACTCTGGAAACACCATATATTTT
CASSGGQGQNSGNTIYF
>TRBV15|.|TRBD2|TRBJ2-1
TGTGCCACCAGCAGAGATCGGGTCGGGCGGGGGAGCTCCTACAATGAGCAGTTCTTC
CATSRDRVGRGSSYNEQFF
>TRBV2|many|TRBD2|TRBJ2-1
TGTGCCGGACGAAGCGGGAGCAATGAGCAGTTCTTC
CAGRSGSNEQFF
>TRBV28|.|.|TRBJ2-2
TGTGCCAGCAGTTTACCGCAGAACACCGAGGAGCTGTTTTTT
CASSLPQNTEELFF
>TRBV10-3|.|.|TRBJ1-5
TGTGCCATCAGACAGACAGAAGATCAGCCCCAGCATTTT
CAIRQTEDQPQHF
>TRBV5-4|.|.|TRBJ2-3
.
CASSFGPGADTQYF
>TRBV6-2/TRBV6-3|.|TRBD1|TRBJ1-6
TGTGCCAGCAGTTTGACAGGGGATGGATCACCCCTCCACTTT
CASSLTGDGSPLHF
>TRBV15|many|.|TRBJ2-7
TGTGCCACCAGCAGAGATCGGGGCAGCATCGAGCAGTACTTC
CATSRDRGSIEQYF
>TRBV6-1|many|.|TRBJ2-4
TGTGCCAGCAGGCGGGATTCGGCCAAAAACATTCAGTACTTC
CASRRDSAKNIQYF
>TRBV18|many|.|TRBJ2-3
TGTGCCAGCTCACCTTCGGAGGCAGATACGCAGTATTTT
CASSPSEADTQYF
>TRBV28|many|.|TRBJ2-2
TGTGCCAGCAGTTTACACATGATGGGTCCCGGGGAGCTGTTTTTT
CASSLHMMGPGELFF
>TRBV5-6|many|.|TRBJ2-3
TGTGCCAGCCTTGTCAGGGGCACAGATACGCAGTATTTT
CASLVRGTDTQYF
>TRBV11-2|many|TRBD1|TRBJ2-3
TGTGCCAGCAGGCGGGTAGGCCGGGACAGGAATACGCAGTATTTT
CASRRVGRDRNTQYF
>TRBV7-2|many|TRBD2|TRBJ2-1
TGTGCCAGCAGCTTAGCTTTACTAGCGGGAGTCAATGAGCAGTTCTTC
CASSLALLAGVNEQFF
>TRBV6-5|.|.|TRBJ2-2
TGTGCCAGCAGTTCCTCATACAGGGACGTGGGCGGGGAGCTGTTTTTT
CASSSSYRDVGGELFF
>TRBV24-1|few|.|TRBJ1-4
TGTGCCACCAGTGATTTGACCCCAGACAGGCTTCTTAATGAAAAACTGTTTTTT
CATSDLTPDRLLNEKLFF
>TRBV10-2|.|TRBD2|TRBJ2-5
TGCGCCAGCAGTGCATTGGGGGGGACTAGGGTTATTCGAGAGACCCAGTACTTC
CASSALGGTRVIRETQYF
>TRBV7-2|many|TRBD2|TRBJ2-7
TGTGCCAGCAGCACCCGACTAGCGGCGTACGAGCAGTACTTC
CASSTRLAAYEQYF
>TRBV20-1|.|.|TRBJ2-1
TGCAGTGCTCCATATCCGGACTCGAGCTCCTACAATGAGCAGTTCTTC
CSAPYPDSSSYNEQFF
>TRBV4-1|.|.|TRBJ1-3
TGCGCCAGCAGCCGGGCTGGAAACACCATATATTTT
CASSRAGNTIYF
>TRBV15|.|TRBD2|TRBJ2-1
TGTGCCACCAGCAGAGGGACTAGCGGGAGTATCTATGAGCAGTTCTTC
CATSRGTSGSIYEQFF
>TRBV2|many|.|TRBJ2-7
TGTGCCAGCAGAGGGTGGCAGCGGGCCTACGAGCAGTACTTC
CASRGWQRAYEQYF
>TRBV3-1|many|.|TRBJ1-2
TGTGCCAGCAGCCAAAGTTCGCTCTATGGCTACACCTTC
CASSQSSLYGYTF
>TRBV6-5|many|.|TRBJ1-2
TGTGCCAGCAGTTACTCGGGCGCTTATGGCTACACCTTC
CASSYSGAYGYTF
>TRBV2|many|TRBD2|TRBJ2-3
TGTGCCAGCAGTGACGGGAGGTCCACAGATACGCAGTATTTT
CASSDGRSTDTQYF
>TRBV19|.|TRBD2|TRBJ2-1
TGTGCCAGTAGTATCCGGCCAGCGGGAGGTCATGAGCAGTTCTTC
CASSIRPAGGHEQFF
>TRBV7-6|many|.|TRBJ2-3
TGTGCCAGCAGTCGAGGGACTCTCGATACGCAGTATTTT
CASSRGTLDTQYF
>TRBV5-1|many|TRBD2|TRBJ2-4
TGCGCCAGCAGCTTGGGACTAGCGGGAGCCAAAAACATTCAGTACTTC
CASSLGLAGAKNIQYF
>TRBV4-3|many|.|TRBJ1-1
TGCGCCAGCAGCCCCTCCCCCCCCAAGAACACTGAAGCTTTCTTT
CASSPSPPKNTEAFF
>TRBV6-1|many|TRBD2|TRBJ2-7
TGTGCCAGCAGATTAGCGGGTGGGACCTACGAGCAGTACTTC
CASRLAGGTYEQYF
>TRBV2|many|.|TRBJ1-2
TGTGCCAGCATTATGGACGGGACTAACTATGGCTACACCTTC
CASIMDGTNYGYTF
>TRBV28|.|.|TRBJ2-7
TGTGTCAGCAGTTTATCGGGGGCGTACGAGCAGTACTTC
CVSSLSGAYEQYF
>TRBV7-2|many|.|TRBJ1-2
TGTGCCAGCAGCTCCGGACAGTCTTACTATGGCTACACCTTC
CASSSGQSYYGYTF
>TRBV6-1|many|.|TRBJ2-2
TGTGCCAGCAAACGGGCCAGGAACACCGGGGAGCTGTTTTTT
CASKRARNTGELFF
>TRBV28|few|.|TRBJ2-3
TGTGCCAGCAAAGACCAGGGCACAGATACGCAGTATTTT
CASKDQGTDTQYF
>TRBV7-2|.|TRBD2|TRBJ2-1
TGTGCCAGCAGCTTAGTTGGGACTAGCGGATCTTATTACAATGAGCAGTTCTTC
CASSLVGTSGSYYNEQFF
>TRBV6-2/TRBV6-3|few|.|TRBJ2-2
TGTGCCAGCAGACCCGCCACCGGGGAGCTGTTTTTT
CASRPATGELFF
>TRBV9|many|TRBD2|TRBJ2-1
TGTGCCAGCAGCGTAGCGGGAGGGCCTGGTGAGCAGTTCTTC
CASSVAGGPGEQFF
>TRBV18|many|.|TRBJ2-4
TGTGCCAGCTCACCGGACATCCAAGCCAAAAACATTCAGTACTTC
CASSPDIQAKNIQYF
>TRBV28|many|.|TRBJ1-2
TGTGCCAGCAGCGTACAGGGCCATGGCTACACCTTC
CASSVQGHGYTF
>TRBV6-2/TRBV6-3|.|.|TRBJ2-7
TGTGCCAGCAGTGACCCAGATCCCTACGAGCAGTACTTC
CASSDPDPYEQYF
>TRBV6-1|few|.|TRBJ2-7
TGTGCCAGCACCAAGACCTTAGAGGGCGAGCAGTACTTC
CASTKTLEGEQYF
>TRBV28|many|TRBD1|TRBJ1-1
TGTGCCAGCATCGGACAGGGTAGAACTGAAGCTTTCTTT
CASIGQGRTEAFF
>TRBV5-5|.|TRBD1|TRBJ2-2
TGTGCCAGCAGCTGGAGGACAGGGGGCCCCGGGGAGCTGTTTTTT
CASSWRTGGPGELFF
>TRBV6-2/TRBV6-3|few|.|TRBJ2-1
TGTGCCAGCAGAAACCCAGCGGCTGAGCAGTTCTTC
CASRNPAAEQFF
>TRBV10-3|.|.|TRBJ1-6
TGTGCCATCAGTGATTTGGGTTCACCCCTCCACTTT
CAISDLGSPLHF